This T cell receptor beta chain was sequenced during a study of blood T cell repertoires in COVID-19. In the study overall: Samples representing acute and convalescent COVID-19 were sourced from the United States, Italy and Spain. The analysed material was cDNA or gDNA that came from T cells, B-cell-depleted T cells, or PBMCs.

Profiled with immunoSEQ multiplex PCR; TCRdb holds only in-frame clones, not every one. The sample lists 260,000 or so clones, approximately 90% occurring once. Individuals drawn from about 26 US areas were roughly 18 to 89 years old. Clinical history as reported by participants underpinned cohort assignment. CDR1 and CDR2 (germline): MNHEY, SVGAGI. With 5 bases removed from V and 5 bases from J, the gap between germline ends came to 12 bases. The CDR3 spans 13 residues. This receptor was identified in a middle-aged woman with acute COVID-19. The sample comprised PBMCs or T cells enriched from blood (not recorded which). V gene TRBV6-5 combines with J gene TRBJ2-5, with a possible D match to TRBD2 (5 bases). The CDR3 DNA reads TGTGCCAGCAGTACCGAGGGTTGGGAGACCCAGTACTTC. This gives the protein CASSTEGWETQYF.